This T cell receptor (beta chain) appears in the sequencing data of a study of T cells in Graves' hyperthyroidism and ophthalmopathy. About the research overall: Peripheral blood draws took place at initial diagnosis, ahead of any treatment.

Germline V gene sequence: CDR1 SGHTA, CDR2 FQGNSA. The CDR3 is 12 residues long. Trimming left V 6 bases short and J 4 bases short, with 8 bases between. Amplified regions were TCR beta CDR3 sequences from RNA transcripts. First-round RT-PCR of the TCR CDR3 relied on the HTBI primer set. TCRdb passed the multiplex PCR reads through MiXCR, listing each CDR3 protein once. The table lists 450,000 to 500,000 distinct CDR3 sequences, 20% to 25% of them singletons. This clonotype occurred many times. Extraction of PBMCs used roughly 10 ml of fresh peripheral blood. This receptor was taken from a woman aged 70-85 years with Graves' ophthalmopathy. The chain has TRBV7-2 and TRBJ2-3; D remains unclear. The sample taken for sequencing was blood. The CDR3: CASSSRADTQYF. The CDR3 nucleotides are TGTGCCAGCAGTTCCCGGGCAGATACGCAGTATTTT.